What follows is one T cell receptor beta chain and its context. No antigen is known for it. Clones were read by immunoSEQ multiplex PCR, and TCRdb kept only the in-frame ones, dropping some. Here the sample spans 250,000 to 400,000 clones, 70% to 90% being singletons. These data are taken from a study of cytomegalovirus exposure and HLA in healthy donors. Whole-study findings and limits: There were some public TCRs occurring in many donors, but most TCR sequences were rare. The CMV antigen specificity of a few CMV-associated chains was confirmed through in vitro analysis. Cytomegalovirus status was reportedly diagnosed by the classifier with high sensitivity and specificity.

This TCR was recovered from a young man in good health and CMV-seronegative. Material: PBMCs.

The CDR3 nucleotides read TGCGCCAGCAGAACCGGGACAGGGTTAACCCAAGAGACCCAGTACTTC. This sequence encodes CASRTGTGLTQETQYF. The gene calls are TRBV10-2 and TRBJ2-5; 9 nucleotides agree with TRBD1. Germline V gives CDR1 WSHSY, CDR2 SAAADI. The CDR3 consists of 16 residues. The trim removed 6 bases at V and 1 base at J, leaving 9 bases unmatched.